This TCR beta chain was captured by sequencing in a study of T-cell reconstitution after alpha-beta-depleted transplantation in children. V was shortened by 5 bases and J by 4 bases, with 24 bases between the two germline ends. The CDR3 runs 18 residues. Germline-derived CDR1 and CDR2 are MNHNS and SASEGT. The library targeted TCRbeta and was prepared with unique molecular identifiers. Each CDR3 protein is one row after TCRdb ran MiXCR on the PCR reads. The repertoire holds around 360,000 distinct CDR3 sequences, with 10% as singletons. This clonotype showed up just a few times. The material was PBMCs from the stem cell graft donor, obtained from the stem cell graft. The chain recombines TRBV6-1 with TRBJ2-1; D might be TRBD1 or TRBD2, each matching 5 bases. This TCR was recovered from a human donor who donated a stem cell graft to a child with acute lymphoblastic leukemia. The chain's CDR3 is CASSPSGYYGEGYNEQFF. CDR3 nucleotide sequence: TGTGCCAGCAGTCCTTCCGGCTATTACGGAGAGGGGTACAATGAGCAGTTCTTC.